This TCR beta chain was recovered during a study of glioma-infiltrating T cells. Amplification of TCR alpha and beta CDR3 regions from RNA used iRepertoire nested multiplex PCR. TCRdb processed the multiplex PCR reads anew with MiXCR; each CDR3 protein has one entry. The sample lists about 180,000 distinct CDR3 sequences, about 40% occurring once. This CDR3 has 13 residues. Trimming took 4 bases from V and 3 from J, leaving 10 bases between them. Germline CDR1 reads SGHNT; CDR2 reads YYREEE (reference sequence). The clonotype comes from a human donor with low-grade glioma or glioblastoma, undergoing nonglioma brain surgery, or in good health (not recorded which). What was sequenced was glioma tissue, nonneoplastic brain tissue, or PBMCs (not recorded which). This chain uses TRBV5-4 with TRBJ2-5, with D possibly TRBD1 on 5 matching bases. In DNA form, the CDR3 reads TGTGCCAGCAGCCTTGGACATGAAGAGACCCAGTACTTC. This sequence encodes CASSLGHEETQYF. Looking up the rest from reference TRBV5-4 and TRBJ2-5 gives the full variable domain: ETGVTQSPTHLIKTRGQQVTLRCSSQSGHNTVSWYQQALGQGPQFIFQYYREEENGRGNFPPRFSGLQFPNYSSELNVNALELDDSALYLCASSLGHEETQYFGPGTRLLVL.